This entry lists 22 T cell receptor beta chains sequenced from one sample in a study of patients and donors after allogeneic stem cell transplantation. TCRdb independently ran MiXCR on the RT-PCR reads; one entry per CDR3 protein. The sample lists some 960,000 distinct CDR3 sequences; roughly 18% were seen once. Specimen: blood, either unsorted or a sorted T cell fraction (not recorded which). The receptor set was obtained from a human donor who was either an allogeneic HSCT recipient or a stem cell or donor lymphocyte infusion donor (not recorded which). It is not recorded whose cells these are; they may come from a transplant donor.

In this sample, this clonotype turned up a few times. The V call is TRBV5-6, the J call TRBJ2-5; 7 bases are shared with TRBD2. CDR1 SGHDT and CDR2 YYEEEE come from the germline V gene. This CDR3 is 15 amino acids long. V shed 5 bases, J shed 0 bases, and the junction held 7 bases outside the gene matches. Written as DNA, the CDR3 is TGTGCCAGCAGGTCTGAGCGGGATTACCAAGAGACCCAGTACTTC. Amino acid sequence: CASRSERDYQETQYF.

The V call is TRBV4-3, the J call TRBJ1-1; D remains ambiguous. The CDR3 is made up of 15 amino acids. Germline CDR1 and CDR2: LGHNA and YSLEER. Trimming cost V 0 bases and J 1 base, with 9 bases left between them. Written as DNA, the CDR3 is TGCGCCAGCAGCCAAGATCTGGGCACGAACACTGAAGCTTTCTTT. Residues: CASSQDLGTNTEAFF.

The chain uses TRBV10-2 and TRBJ1-2, with a tentative D call TRBD1 (5 bases). CDR3 length: 15 amino acids. V gave up 2 bases and J gave up 8 bases, with 18 bases separating them. The germline V gene encodes CDR1 WSHSY and CDR2 SAAADI. CDR3 bases: TGCGCCAGCAGTGAGAGGCGGGAGGGGTTCGGCGGCTACACCTTC. Its translation is CASSERREGFGGYTF.

At least ten counts were recorded for this clonotype. J is TRBJ2-1 and V is TRBV7-9; 8 bases line up with TRBD2. The CDR3 loop spans 15 amino acids. The V and J ends lost 0 bases and 8 bases, in that order; junction bases with no gene match: 6. In germline, CDR1 is SEHNR, CDR2 FQNEAQ (reference sequence). Written as DNA, the CDR3 is TGTGCCAGCAGCTTAGCCAGCGGGAGTAGCTATGAGCAGTTCTTC. Translating it yields CASSLASGSSYEQFF.

Written as DNA, the CDR3 is TGTGCCAGCAGCACAACCGGACAGGGAAGACCCTACGAGCAGTACTTC. Residues: CASSTTGQGRPYEQYF. V and J are TRBV7-9 and TRBJ2-7; 8 bases align to TRBD1. Germline lookup yields CDR1 SEHNR and CDR2 FQNEAQ (reference sequence). J was trimmed by 2 bases and V by 5 bases; bases with no gene match: 11. The CDR3 extends over 16 amino acids.

This clonotype was seen more than once but under ten times. This chain connects TRBV6-5 to TRBJ1-2, with TRBD1 identical over 7 bases. CDR3 length equals 18 residues. The V segment lost 0 bases and the J segment 2 bases; nucleotides outside the gene matches: 12. CDR1 is MNHEY and CDR2 is SVGAGI in the germline V gene. The CDR3, as DNA: TGTGCCAGCAGTTACTCTTATCCTTCCCCGACAGGGAACTATGGCTACACCTTC. This encodes CASSYSYPSPTGNYGYTF.

In its sample, this clonotype was seen a few times. V is TRBV12-3 or TRBV12-4 and J is TRBJ2-7, with D possibly being TRBD1 or TRBD2 (5 bases each). Trimming pared 7 bases from V and 5 bases from J, leaving 9 bases between. The CDR3 totals 11 residues. The CDR3: CASMGPNEQYF. For the CDR3, the DNA is TGTGCCAGCATGGGACCCAACGAGCAGTACTTC.

This clonotype occurred a few times. The chain recombines TRBV7-2 with TRBJ1-4; weak D call: TRBD1 (5 bases). The germline gives CDR1 SGHTA, CDR2 FQGNSA. The CDR3 spans 14 residues. V lost 4 bases, J lost 8 bases, and 14 bases lay in between. In nucleotides, the CDR3 is TGTGCCAGCAGCTCGGGGGACGGCCGGGAAAAACTGTTTTTT. It specifies CASSSGDGREKLFF.

The rearrangement links TRBV15 to TRBJ1-2; the D gene is possibly TRBD1 (6 bases). V was pared by 1 base and J by 5 bases, with 11 bases between. Per germline, CDR1 LNHNV and CDR2 YYDKDF (reference sequence). This CDR3 contains 14 residues. The CDR3 loop reads CATSRGQAVYGYTF. In nucleotides, the CDR3 is TGTGCCACCAGCAGAGGACAGGCTGTTTATGGCTACACCTTC.

The V call is TRBV29-1, the J call TRBJ2-7; D ambiguous. CDR1 is SQVTM, CDR2 ANQGSEA, per germline. V dropped 4 bases and J dropped 0 bases, with 7 bases sitting between them. The CDR3 runs 12 residues. CDR3 in amino acids: CSVGDNSYEQYF. The CDR3 bases are TGCAGCGTTGGAGACAACTCCTACGAGCAGTACTTC.

This clonotype was detected only a few times. The rearrangement links TRBV20-1 to TRBJ2-1, with 9 nucleotides matching TRBD2. Germline CDR1 and CDR2: DFQATT and SNEGSKA (reference sequence). V lost 5 bases, J lost 0 bases, and 5 bases stayed unmatched. The length of the CDR3 is 15 residues. The CDR3 region has the DNA TGCAGTGCTGAAAGCGGGGGGCCCTCCTACAATGAGCAGTTCTTC. Translated, it gives CSAESGGPSYNEQFF.

This clonotype was seen repeatedly, ten times or more. This chain links TRBV12-3 or TRBV12-4 with TRBJ2-4; either TRBD1 or TRBD2 may fit D (5 bases each). This CDR3 spans 16 amino acids. Trimming stripped 3 bases from V and 6 bases from J, with 18 bases between. CDR3 protein: CASSLRAGNSLNIQYF. The CDR3 region has the DNA TGTGCCAGCAGTTTGAGGGCAGGGAATTCCTTAAACATTCAGTACTTC.

V usage is TRBV6-1 and J usage is TRBJ2-3; D not certain. This CDR3 contains 14 residues. Trimming stripped 8 bases from V and 0 bases from J, with 12 bases between. From germline, CDR1 is MNHNS and CDR2 SASEGT. CDR3 DNA: TGTGCCAGCGAATTCCGTTCTAGCACAGATACGCAGTATTTT. This encodes CASEFRSSTDTQYF.

In regard to this clonotype: Relative to the germline gene, one junction end is altered; a read error may explain this. V usage is TRBV7-7 and J usage is TRBJ2-7, with 9 bases identical to TRBD1. The CDR3 extends over 14 amino acids. In germline, CDR1 is SSHAT, CDR2 FNYEAQ (reference sequence). CDR3 bases: TGTGCTAGCAGCGTGAAACAGGGGGCCAACGAGCAGTACTTC. Its translation is CASSVKQGANEQYF.

V is TRBV2 and J is TRBJ2-7; TRBD1 aligns across 12 bases. Germline values: CDR1 SNHLY, CDR2 FYNNEI. This CDR3 has 12 residues. V was clipped by 8 bases and J by 6 bases; unmatched bases: 2. The CDR3 spells CASGTGGGEQYF. The CDR3 bases are TGTGCCAGCGGGACAGGGGGCGGCGAGCAGTACTTC.

In this sample, this clonotype turned up a few times. This chain links TRBV3-1 with TRBJ1-4; D remains unclear. Germline-derived CDR1 and CDR2 are LGHDT and YNNKEL (reference sequence). The CDR3 runs 15 residues. Deletions cut 0 bases from V and 8 bases from J, with 13 bases between. The CDR3 DNA reads TGTGCCAGCAGCCAAGACGAACTATCGCGGGAAAAACTGTTTTTT. This encodes CASSQDELSREKLFF.

This chain connects TRBV5-1 to TRBJ2-1; possibly TRBD1 for D (6 bases). Trimming took 4 bases from V and 4 from J, leaving 9 bases between them. There are 13 residues in the CDR3. Germline CDR1 and CDR2: SGHRS and YFSETQ. The CDR3 region has the DNA TGCGCCAGCAGCAACAGGGTATACAATGAGCAGTTCTTC. Translating gives CASSNRVYNEQFF.

There are a few counts of this clonotype. V and J are TRBV30 and TRBJ1-6; tentatively, D is TRBD1 (6 bases). Germline CDR1 is GTSNPN and CDR2 is SVGIG (reference sequence). Between the trimmed V and J ends, which lost 3 bases and 8 bases, there was a span of 14 bases. The CDR3 contains 14 residues. The DNA for the CDR3 is TGTGCCTGGAGCCCCGGACAGCGGGATTCACCCCTCCACTTT. Amino acid sequence: CAWSPGQRDSPLHF.

The rearrangement links TRBV10-3 to TRBJ2-2, with TRBD2 matching 8 bases. Germline V gene data show CDR1 as ENHRY and CDR2 as SYGVKD. The trim removed 10 bases at V and 5 bases at J, leaving 9 bases unmatched. CDR3 length equals 14 residues. The CDR3 sequence: CATTGASGTGELFF. CDR3 DNA: TGTGCCACCACTGGGGCTAGCGGGACCGGGGAGCTGTTTTTT.

This clonotype has more than one count but fewer than ten. The chain carries TRBV14 and TRBJ2-2, with D possibly being TRBD2 (5 bases). Germline assignment: CDR1 SGHDN and CDR2 FVKESK. Trimming pared 4 bases from V and 0 bases from J, leaving 12 bases between. The CDR3 spans 16 residues. CDR3 DNA: TGTGCCAGCAGCCTAGACTACGGCACGAACACCGGGGAGCTGTTTTTT. Protein product: CASSLDYGTNTGELFF.

This clonotype was counted only a few times. The chain recombines TRBV10-3 with TRBJ2-3; D might be TRBD1 (5 bases). CDR1 and CDR2 (germline): ENHRY, SYGVKD. The CDR3 is made up of 13 amino acids. V was cut by 6 bases and J by 4 bases, with 11 bases left in between. The DNA of the CDR3 is TGTGCCATCAGCGACAGTTCGTCAGATACGCAGTATTTT. Protein product: CAISDSSSDTQYF.

This clonotype was seen many times. The chain joins TRBV3-1 to TRBJ2-7; D ambiguous. Deletions cut 5 bases from V and 0 bases from J, with 11 bases between. Germline CDR1 is LGHDT and CDR2 is YNNKEL (reference sequence). This CDR3 has 14 residues. CDR3 in amino acids: CASSNSGSSYEQYF. Written as DNA, the CDR3 is TGTGCCAGCAGCAATTCTGGTAGCTCCTACGAGCAGTACTTC.